This T cell receptor beta chain came from a study of T cells in Graves' hyperthyroidism and ophthalmopathy. At least 3 on the Clinical Activity Score was recorded for ophthalmopathy patients, who also had NOSPECS grade at least 4 and duration under 3 months. The authors took PBMCs from roughly 9.3 ml fresh peripheral blood. Template material for amplifying TCR beta CDR3 regions consisted of RNA transcripts. Initially, a first-round RT-PCR of the TCR CDR3 employed the HTBI primer set. Each CDR3 protein is one row after TCRdb ran MiXCR on the multiplex PCR reads. The sample has about 350,000 distinct CDR3 sequences; approximately 15% are singletons. This clonotype was seen ten or more times. This CDR3 spans 13 amino acids. The V gene end was trimmed by 6 bases and the J gene end by 7 bases; junction bases not matched to a gene: 7. CDR1 MDHEN and CDR2 SYDVKM come from the germline V gene.

The specimen sequenced was blood. This sequence originates from a middle-aged woman with Graves' ophthalmopathy. The chain is built from TRBV28 and TRBJ1-1, with 8 bases lining up with TRBD1. CDR3 region: CASRRQGRGEAFF. CDR3 in DNA: TGTGCCAGCAGGCGACAGGGGCGCGGTGAAGCTTTCTTT.